A selection of T cell receptor beta chains follows, all from one sample in a study of T-cell reconstitution after alpha-beta-depleted transplantation in children. TCRdb re-called the PCR reads through MiXCR, storing one row per CDR3 protein. Here the sample spans some 840,000 distinct CDR3 sequences, 16% being singletons. Sequenced material: PBMCs, mostly from graft donor cells, taken 360 days after TCRalphabeta/CD19-depleted stem cell transplant. The receptors derive from a male patient between 5 and 17 years old who had a stem cell transplant for acute lymphoblastic leukemia, so the T cells may come from the graft donor. Each CDR3 is given with its conserved first and last residue. A D gene is named only where the DNA matches it firmly. Where a row states a size, it is once, few, many or the class of an expanded clone; other rows omit it.

>-|-|TRBJ1-1|TRBV11-2
TGTGCCAGCCGTACACTACGGGCCAACACTGAAGCTTTCTTT
CASRTLRANTEAFF
>-|-|TRBJ1-3|TRBV4-2
TGTGCCAGCAGCCCCCGGGGGGCAGGGACGAGCTCTGGAAACACCATATATTTT
CASSPRGAGTSSGNTIYF
>-|-|TRBJ2-5|TRBV11-1
TGTGCCAGCGCAGGAAGGTACCAAGAGACCCAGTACTTC
CASAGRYQETQYF
>many|-|TRBJ1-3|TRBV20-1
TGCAGTGCTAGAGCATCCGCTTCTGGAAACACCATATATTTT
CSARASASGNTIYF
>-|TRBD1|TRBJ2-4|TRBV7-9
TGTGCCAGCAGCCCGGGACAGTCAGCCAAAAACATTCAGTACTTC
CASSPGQSAKNIQYF
>-|-|TRBJ1-1|TRBV2
TGTGCCAGCAGTGAAGACGGGTGGGGGACTGAAGCTTTCTTT
CASSEDGWGTEAFF
>-|-|TRBJ1-6|TRBV5-6
TGTGCCAGCCAAAGTAGGGGGAGAGGGAATTCACCCCTCCACTTT
CASQSRGRGNSPLHF
>-|-|TRBJ2-7|TRBV5-1
TGCGCCAGCAGCATCACAACACTCCCTAGCGAGCAGTACTTC
CASSITTLPSEQYF
>many|-|TRBJ2-2|TRBV27
TGTGCCAGCAGTCACCAGCGTACGAACACCGGGGAGCTGTTTTTT
CASSHQRTNTGELFF
>-|TRBD2|TRBJ2-7|TRBV4-1
TGCGCCAGCAGCCCGACTAGCGGGAGGGCGGGGCAGTACTTC
CASSPTSGRAGQYF
>-|-|TRBJ1-2|TRBV5-1
TGCGCCAGCAGCTTGACCCAGGGACCTGGCTACACCTTC
CASSLTQGPGYTF
>-|TRBD2|TRBJ2-7|TRBV11-1
TGTGCCAGCAGCTTACCCTCTCGGGCTAGCGGGAGAAACTCCTACGAGCAGTACTTC
CASSLPSRASGRNSYEQYF
>-|TRBD2|TRBJ2-2|TRBV20-1
TGCAGTGCTAGGAGTCTAGCGGAGGACACCGGGGAGCTGTTTTTT
CSARSLAEDTGELFF
>few|-|TRBJ1-5|TRBV20-1
TGCAGTGCTAGAGATTGGCGGAATAGCAATCAGCCCCAGCATTTT
CSARDWRNSNQPQHF
>few|-|TRBJ1-3|TRBV7-8
TGTGCCAGCAAAGACATGAGCTCTGGAAACACCATATATTTT
CASKDMSSGNTIYF
>-|-|TRBJ2-7|TRBV9
TGTGCCAGCAGCGTAGCAACCCTTAGCGAGCAGTACTTC
CASSVATLSEQYF
>few|TRBD1|TRBJ2-3|TRBV12-3/TRBV12-4
TGTGCCAGCAGTGCCCCCGGACAGGGGAAAACAGATACGCAGTATTTT
CASSAPGQGKTDTQYF
>few|-|TRBJ2-7|TRBV20-1
TGCAGTGCTAGAGATGGGGGCAGGGACCACGAGCAGTACTTC
CSARDGGRDHEQYF
>few|-|TRBJ1-4|TRBV18
TGTGCCAGCTCACTTACAGGGTATAATGAAAAACTGTTTTTT
CASSLTGYNEKLFF
>-|-|TRBJ1-2|TRBV6-5
TGTGCCAGCAGTTACTCGCAGGGTTTTGATGGCTACACCTTC
CASSYSQGFDGYTF
>-|TRBD2|TRBJ2-7|TRBV29-1
TGCAGCGTCGGACGGGGGGGCTACGAGCAGTACTTC
CSVGRGGYEQYF
>few|TRBD2|TRBJ2-1|TRBV12-3/TRBV12-4
TGTGCCAGCAGTTTCGACTCGTGGGGCGGGAGGGCCAATGAGCAGTTCTTC
CASSFDSWGGRANEQFF
>-|TRBD1|TRBJ1-5|TRBV20-1
TGCAGTGCTAGACGCGACTGGACAGGGGGGACTCAGCCCCAGCATTTT
CSARRDWTGGTQPQHF
>few|TRBD1|TRBJ2-1|TRBV4-1
TGCGCCAGCAGCCAGATGACAGGGAAGAGGGGCTACAATGAGCAGTTCTTC
CASSQMTGKRGYNEQFF
>-|-|TRBJ2-7|TRBV27
TGTGCCAGCAGCCAACTCCGCCTAGGGGCCAGGACCTACGAGCAGTACTTC
CASSQLRLGARTYEQYF
>-|TRBD2|TRBJ2-1|TRBV14
TGTGCCAGCAGCATTACTAGCGGGAGGCATTCCTACAATGAGCAGTTCTTC
CASSITSGRHSYNEQFF
>many|TRBD1|TRBJ1-1|TRBV5-1
TGCGCCAGCAGCACCGACAGGGAAGGCAAAGCTTTCTTT
CASSTDREGKAFF
>few|-|TRBJ2-3|TRBV28
TGTGCCAGCAGCCAGGGGGGGGGTCCAGATACGCAGTATTTT
CASSQGGGPDTQYF
>-|TRBD2|TRBJ2-5|TRBV20-1
TGCAGTGCCCGTCCGGGACTAGCTTTCGAGACCCAGTACTTC
CSARPGLAFETQYF
>few|TRBD1|TRBJ2-3|TRBV12-3/TRBV12-4
TGTGCCAGCAGTTTTACGAAACTCCGGGACAGGGCGACAGATACGCAGTATTTT
CASSFTKLRDRATDTQYF
>-|TRBD1|TRBJ2-7|TRBV5-1
TGCGCCAGCAGCGGACAGGGGGATACCTACGAGCAGTACTTC
CASSGQGDTYEQYF
>many|TRBD1|TRBJ1-2|TRBV4-1
TGCGCCAGCAGCCAGACAGGGCATGCTAACTATGGCTACACCTTC
CASSQTGHANYGYTF
>many|TRBD1|TRBJ1-4|TRBV12-3/TRBV12-4
TGTGCCAGCAGTGAACGACAGGGTAGGAATGAAAAACTGTTTTTT
CASSERQGRNEKLFF
>-|-|TRBJ2-1|TRBV5-1
TGCGCCAGCAGCTTGCACCCCAACAAGGCAAATCTTAACAATGAGCAGTTCTTC
CASSLHPNKANLNNEQFF
>few|TRBD2|TRBJ2-5|TRBV2
TGTGCCAGCAGTGAAGCCCTAGCGGGAGGGCCGCCAGAGACCCAGTACTTC
CASSEALAGGPPETQYF
>few|-|TRBJ2-2|TRBV15
TGTGCCACCAGCAGAGATTTTACCGGGGAGCTGTTTTTT
CATSRDFTGELFF
>-|-|TRBJ1-5|TRBV9
TGTGCCAGCAGCGTAGCCGGGTACGGTCAGCCCCAGCATTTT
CASSVAGYGQPQHF
>few|-|TRBJ2-2|TRBV5-1
TGCGCCAGCAGCTTGGTTTCGGGGGCCGCTACCACCGGGGAGCTGTTTTTT
CASSLVSGAATTGELFF
>many|TRBD2|TRBJ2-7|TRBV20-1
TGCAGTGGGGGTGGAGCGGGACTCTACGAGCAGTACTTC
CSGGGAGLYEQYF
>-|-|TRBJ2-1|TRBV29-1
TGCAGCGTTGGCGGGCGGTTTGATGAGCAGTTCTTC
CSVGGRFDEQFF
>few|TRBD2|TRBJ2-3|TRBV4-1
TGCGCCAGCAGACTGGAAACTAGCGGGAGGCCCATTAAGGAGACAGATACGCAGTATTTT
CASRLETSGRPIKETDTQYF
>-|TRBD2|TRBJ2-7|TRBV4-1
TGCGCCAGCAGCCAACCTTCGACTAGCGGGCTCTCCTACGAGCAGTACTTC
CASSQPSTSGLSYEQYF